This T cell receptor (beta chain) was retrieved from a study of blood T cell repertoires in COVID-19. Recruited during active infection, patients (from Seattle) were subsequently followed longitudinally. This clone came up once. Measured with immunoSEQ multiplex PCR; TCRdb has only the in-frame clones, and not every one. The sample has under 250,000 clones; about nine tenths are singletons. V lost 2 bases and J lost 5; bases outside the gene matches: 1. The CDR3 runs 15 residues. The V gene's germline CDR1 is MNHEY and CDR2 SMNVEV (reference sequence). The sample consisted of peripheral blood. The chain combines TRBV27 with TRBJ2-2, with 11 bases that match TRBD2. The receptor was isolated from a man aged 50-59 years with COVID-19, enrolled during active disease. This chain's CDR3 is CASSLLAGGTGELFF. The CDR3 nucleotides read TGTGCCAGCAGTTTACTAGCGGGAGGAACCGGGGAGCTGTTTTTT.